This T cell receptor (beta chain) stems from a study of shared clonotypes between healthy human individuals. Across the study: A couple of women and a few men aged 18 to 49 served as donors. Notes on the study in general: Some naive CD4 clonotypes, roughly 5%, turned up in common across a few donors. Naive subsets generally exceeded memory subsets in estimated richness.

Germline CDR1 is SGHVS and CDR2 is FQNEAQ. The CDR3 has 14 amino acids. V was pared by 2 bases and J by 3 bases, with 10 bases between. Terminally differentiated effector memory CD45RA+ cells were left out of the naive CD8 fraction, which was CD45RO-negative and positively selected for CCR7. Only in-frame clones appear in the TCRdb table, and some are missing; sequencing was by immunoSEQ multiplex PCR. The profile shows about 2.1 million clones, 93% of them singletons. A remark on this clone: Antigen unknown.

This chain joins TRBV7-8 and TRBJ2-5, with D possibly matching TRBD2 (6 bases). The sequencing sample was made of naive CD8+ T cells from PBMCs. This clonotype was sampled from a man between 18 and 29 years old in good health. Some clones in this sample may be carry-over from other donors' samples. Here the CDR3 DNA reads TGTGCCAGCAGCTTAAGGAGGGGTAAAGAGACCCAGTACTTC. Amino acids: CASSLRRGKETQYF. Drawing the rest from reference TRBV7-8 and TRBJ2-5, the complete variable domain is GAGVSQSPRYKVAKRGQDVALRCDPISGHVSLFWYQQALGQGPEFLTYFQNEAQLDKSGLPSDRFFAERPEGSVSTLKIQRTQQEDSAVYLCASSLRRGKETQYFGPGTRLLVL.